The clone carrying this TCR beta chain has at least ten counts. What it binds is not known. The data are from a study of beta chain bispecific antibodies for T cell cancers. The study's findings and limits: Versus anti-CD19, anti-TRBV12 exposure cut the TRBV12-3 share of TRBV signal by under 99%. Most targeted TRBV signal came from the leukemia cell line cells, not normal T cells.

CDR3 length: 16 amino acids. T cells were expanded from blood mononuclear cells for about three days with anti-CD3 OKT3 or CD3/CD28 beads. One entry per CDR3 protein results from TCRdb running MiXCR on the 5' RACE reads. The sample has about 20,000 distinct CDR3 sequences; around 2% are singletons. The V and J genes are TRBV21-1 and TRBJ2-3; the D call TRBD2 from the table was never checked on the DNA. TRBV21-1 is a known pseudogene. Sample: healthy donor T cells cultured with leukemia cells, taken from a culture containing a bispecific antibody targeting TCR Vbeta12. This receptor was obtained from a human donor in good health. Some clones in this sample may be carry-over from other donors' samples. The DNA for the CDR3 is TGTGCCTCACTACCCTCAGGCGACCTTAGGGAGAATACGCAGTATTTT. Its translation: CASLPSGDLRENTQYF.